The text below deals with one T cell receptor (beta chain). Its matching antigen is unknown. The sample originates from a study of response to subunit inactivated influenza vaccine. The CDR3 runs to 16 residues. The germline V gene encodes CDR1 ENHRY and CDR2 SYGVKD. V shed 8 bases and J shed 4 bases, with 23 bases lying between them. MiXCR, run by TCRdb on the RT-PCR reads, gives a single entry per CDR3 protein. Of a few hundred thousand distinct CDR3 sequences in the sample, less than 15% were seen once. The study, taken as a whole, reports: With each seasonal influenza vaccination, the authors suggested, few new T cells are recruited.

The sequences come from PBMCs from blood, collected approximately 13 days after vaccination. This clonotype was obtained from a man over 45 who received an inactivated influenza vaccine. This rearrangement joins TRBV10-3 to TRBJ2-5; TRBD2 is a possible D gene (5 bases). The CDR3 DNA reads as TGTGCCATCGGTGGGCTCGCGGGCGCCGATAGAGAGACCCAGTACTTC. Amino acid sequence: CAIGGLAGADRETQYF.